This TCR beta chain was identified in a study of blood T cell repertoires in COVID-19. In the study overall: The samples span acute and convalescent COVID-19 from the United States, Italy and Spain.

From germline, CDR1 is MNHEY and CDR2 SVGEGT. Losses at the gene ends were 3 bases for V and 5 bases for J; bases not matched to a gene: 7. This CDR3 region has 16 residues. The protocol was immunoSEQ multiplex PCR, while the TCRdb copy is restricted to in-frame clones and leaves out a portion. This repertoire shows 300,000 to 400,000 clones, 80% to 90% found once; its top ten account for 3.5% to 4.5%. The chain links TRBV6-2 or TRBV6-3 to TRBJ1-4; 9 nucleotides match TRBD1. The specimen sequenced was PBMCs or T cells enriched from blood (not recorded which). The clonotype comes from a woman aged 40 to 49 with acute COVID-19. The CDR3 DNA reads TGTGCCAGCAGTTATTCGACCGGGACAGGGAATGAAAAACTGTTTTTT. Amino acids: CASSYSTGTGNEKLFF.